A single sample gave rise to the 21 T cell receptor beta chains below, sequenced in a study of blood T cell repertoires in COVID-19. Clones were sequenced by immunoSEQ multiplex PCR, and TCRdb holds only the in-frame ones, with some missing. The repertoire holds more than 85,000 clones, with around 90% as singletons. Sequenced material: peripheral blood. Receptors originate from a human donor with COVID-19, enrolled during active disease. The donor label of this sample is uncertain.

This rearrangement joins TRBV6-5 to TRBJ1-2, with no clear D. The CDR3 length is 13 residues. The ends were cut back, 7 bases at V and 1 base at J, with 10 bases in the middle. The germline V gene encodes CDR1 MNHEY and CDR2 SVGAGI. The CDR3 region has the DNA TGTGCCAGCAATGGTCAGTTTAACTATGGCTACACCTTC. This codes for CASNGQFNYGYTF.

This chain links TRBV19 with TRBJ1-3, with 11 positions matching TRBD1. The junction had 2 bases not matched to a gene; V was cut back by 6 bases and J by 1 base. Germline CDR1 and CDR2: LNHDA and SQIVND (reference sequence). The CDR3 runs to 15 residues. CDR3 amino acids: CASSRDRGSGNTIYF. The DNA for the CDR3 is TGTGCCAGTAGCCGGGACAGGGGGTCTGGAAACACCATATATTTT.

The chain couples TRBV7-6 to TRBJ2-2, with 8 bases identical to TRBD1. The CDR3 covers 15 residues. The V gene end was trimmed by 5 bases and the J gene end by 4 bases; junction bases not matched to a gene: 6. Germline CDR1 is SGHVS and CDR2 is FNYEAQ. The DNA of the CDR3 is TGTGCCAGCAGCCCGACGACAGGGGTCACCGGGGAGCTGTTTTTT. Its protein product is CASSPTTGVTGELFF. The whole variable domain, filled in from reference TRBV7-6 and TRBJ2-2, reads GAGVSQSPRYKVTKRGQDVALRCDPISGHVSLYWYRQALGQGPEFLTYFNYEAQQDKSGLPNDRFSAERPEGSISTLTIQRTEQRDSAMYRCASSPTTGVTGELFFGEGSRLTVL.

The rearrangement uses TRBV18 and TRBJ2-3; D gene uncertain. The CDR3 is 11 residues long. V lost 2 bases, J lost 7 bases, and 4 bases lay in between. Germline lookup yields CDR1 KGHSH and CDR2 LQKENI. The CDR3 DNA sequence: TGTGCCAGCTCACCATCAAATACGCAGTATTTT. This sequence encodes CASSPSNTQYF.

The chain employs TRBV6-5 and TRBJ2-2; a weak D match, TRBD1 (6 bases). Germline CDR1 and CDR2: MNHEY and SVGAGI. Between the trimmed V and J ends, which lost 6 bases and 1 base, there was a span of 12 bases. CDR3 length: 15 residues. For the CDR3, the DNA is TGTGCCAGCAGATCATTACAGGGGAACACCGGGGAGCTGTTTTTT. Translated, it gives CASRSLQGNTGELFF.

This chain uses TRBV3-1 (or the pseudogene TRBV3-2) with TRBJ2-7, with TRBD2 as a possible D gene (5 bases). Trimming cost V 0 bases and J 6 bases, with 12 bases left between them. Per germline, CDR1 LGHDT and CDR2 YNNKEL (reference sequence). This CDR3 region has 14 residues. The CDR3 bases are TGTGCCAGCAGCCAAGATCTTACTAGACCCGAGCAGTACTTC. Protein product: CASSQDLTRPEQYF.

This chain uses TRBV2 with TRBJ1-5; TRBD1 is a possible D gene (6 bases). V lost 7 bases to trimming and J lost 5 bases, with 15 bases between them. Germline values: CDR1 SNHLY, CDR2 FYNNEI. CDR3 length: 14 residues. The CDR3 DNA reads TGTGCCAGCAAGTACAGGGCTAACTATCAGCCCCAGCATTTT. This codes for CASKYRANYQPQHF. Supplemented by reference TRBV2 and TRBJ1-5, the full variable domain reads EPEVTQTPSHQVTQMGQEVILRCVPISNHLYFYWYRQILGQKVEFLVSFYNNEISEKSEIFDDQFSVERPDGSNFTLKIRSTKLEDSAMYFCASKYRANYQPQHFGDGTRLSIL.

The J gene is TRBJ1-1, the V gene TRBV6-5; no clear D gene. The CDR3 consists of 13 residues. Trimming pared 4 bases from V and 4 bases from J, leaving 10 bases between. Germline assignment: CDR1 MNHEY and CDR2 SVGAGI. CDR3 region: CASSWAGRTEAFF. CDR3 DNA: TGTGCCAGCAGTTGGGCAGGTCGCACTGAAGCTTTCTTT.

For the CDR3, the DNA is TGCGCCAGCAGCTACGGGACAGCAACTAATGAAAAACTGTTTTTT. Translation: CASSYGTATNEKLFF. The V call is TRBV5-1, the J call TRBJ1-4; 7 bases are a match to TRBD1. The CDR3 runs to 15 residues. Trimming removed 3 bases from V and 0 bases from J; junction bases left unmatched: 2. Germline V gives CDR1 SGHRS, CDR2 YFSETQ.

The genes are TRBV6-2 or TRBV6-3 and TRBJ2-1; TRBD1 agrees at 10 bases. Germline values: CDR1 MNHEY, CDR2 SVGEGT. The CDR3 is made up of 17 amino acids. V was clipped by 5 bases and J by 6 bases; unmatched bases: 13. The CDR3 bases are TGTGCCAGCAGTAATCCTGACAGGGGGCAGTTCGGCAATGAGCAGTTCTTC. It translates to CASSNPDRGQFGNEQFF.

The CDR3 protein is CASSPSPGQGTFNSPLHF. CDR3 in DNA: TGTGCCAGCAGCCCCAGCCCGGGACAGGGAACCTTTAATTCACCCCTCCACTTT. This sequence joins TRBV5-4 and TRBJ1-6; 9 bases agree with TRBD1. V shed 4 bases and J 6 bases; nucleotides not matched to a gene: 14. CDR1 and CDR2 from the germline V gene are SGHNT and YYREEE (reference sequence). This CDR3 is 18 amino acids long.

This clone was recorded a few times. V is TRBV5-1 and J is TRBJ1-3; tentative D call: TRBD1 (6 bases). Germline V gives CDR1 SGHRS, CDR2 YFSETQ. The germline V and J ends were trimmed by 5 bases and 8 bases, with 14 bases remaining between them. This CDR3 region has 13 residues. DNA of the CDR3: TGCGCCAGCAGAGACAGGTCTTGGGACACCATATATTTT. The encoded protein is CASRDRSWDTIYF.

The rearrangement links TRBV27 to TRBJ2-4, with D perhaps matching TRBD2 (7 bases). Germline assignment: CDR1 MNHEY and CDR2 SMNVEV (reference sequence). V was pared by 5 bases and J by 0 bases, with 20 bases between. The CDR3 extends over 18 amino acids. In DNA, the CDR3 is TGTGCCAGCAGTCCCCTTGCGGGGGCCCCAATAGCCAAAAACATTCAGTACTTC. Protein sequence: CASSPLAGAPIAKNIQYF.

The rearrangement joins TRBV6-5 to TRBJ1-2, with D maybe TRBD1 (6 bases). CDR1 and CDR2 (germline): MNHEY, SVGAGI. The CDR3 length is 15 residues. V dropped 6 bases and J dropped 4 bases, with 18 bases sitting between them. CDR3 region: CASRAVRGASYGYTF. The CDR3 coding sequence is TGTGCCAGCAGAGCCGTCCGGGGGGCCAGCTATGGCTACACCTTC.

The CDR3 is CASSYSGEGPQHF. In DNA, the CDR3 is TGTGCCAGCAGTTACTCAGGGGAAGGTCCCCAGCATTTT. This chain uses TRBV6-5 with TRBJ1-5; possibly TRBD1 for D (5 bases). The ends were cut back, 0 bases at V and 10 bases at J, with 10 bases in the middle. Germline CDR1 MNHEY, CDR2 SVGAGI. This CDR3 contains 13 residues.

This clone has only one observation. The V and J genes are TRBV29-1 and TRBJ1-5; D gene uncertain. CDR1 and CDR2 (germline): SQVTM, ANQGSEA. Trimming shortened V by 4 bases and J by 0 bases, and 7 bases separated the two germline ends. The CDR3 extends over 13 amino acids. The DNA of the CDR3 is TGCAGCGTTGGAGAATATAGCAATCAGCCCCAGCATTTT. Protein sequence: CSVGEYSNQPQHF.

This clone occurred a few times. The gene calls are TRBV4-1 and TRBJ2-7, with TRBD2 matching 9 bases. Germline V CDR1 and CDR2: MGHRA, YSYEKL. The V segment lost 2 bases and the J segment 0 bases; nucleotides outside the gene matches: 5. This CDR3 is built from 16 residues. The CDR3 DNA follows: TGCGCCAGCAGCCAAAGGAGCGGGGGGTACTCCTACGAGCAGTACTTC. It encodes CASSQRSGGYSYEQYF.

This clone was seen more than once but under ten times. V usage is TRBV6-5 and J usage is TRBJ1-4, with D maybe TRBD1 (6 bases). The germline V and J ends were trimmed by 6 bases and 8 bases, with 19 bases remaining between them. Germline CDR1 reads MNHEY; CDR2 reads SVGAGI. This CDR3 has 15 residues. CDR3 region: CASRPRYRDGEKLFF. Written as DNA, the CDR3 is TGTGCCAGCAGACCCAGATACAGGGATGGAGAAAAACTGTTTTTT.

This chain joins TRBV28 and TRBJ2-7; TRBD2 aligns across 11 bases. From germline, CDR1 is MDHEN and CDR2 SYDVKM. This CDR3 is 15 amino acids long. Unmatched junction bases numbered 8, after V lost 6 bases and J lost 4 bases. The CDR3 here is CASSPTSGSRYEQYF. For the CDR3, the DNA is TGTGCCAGCAGCCCTACTAGCGGGAGCAGGTACGAGCAGTACTTC.

The chain is built from TRBV6-5 and TRBJ1-1, with TRBD1 as a possible D gene (5 bases). The germline V gene encodes CDR1 MNHEY and CDR2 SVGAGI. This CDR3 region has 14 residues. Between the trimmed V and J ends, which lost 6 bases and 0 bases, there was a span of 11 bases. CDR3: CASRPWGVNTEAFF. The DNA for the CDR3 is TGTGCCAGCAGACCTTGGGGGGTGAACACTGAAGCTTTCTTT.

This rearrangement joins TRBV20-1 to TRBJ1-4; perhaps TRBD1 as D (5 bases). The CDR3 runs 11 residues. Germline loops: CDR1 DFQATT, CDR2 SNEGSKA (reference sequence). In DNA, the CDR3 is TGCAGCGCCGGGGGAGGCGAAAAACTGTTTTTT. This encodes CSAGGGEKLFF.